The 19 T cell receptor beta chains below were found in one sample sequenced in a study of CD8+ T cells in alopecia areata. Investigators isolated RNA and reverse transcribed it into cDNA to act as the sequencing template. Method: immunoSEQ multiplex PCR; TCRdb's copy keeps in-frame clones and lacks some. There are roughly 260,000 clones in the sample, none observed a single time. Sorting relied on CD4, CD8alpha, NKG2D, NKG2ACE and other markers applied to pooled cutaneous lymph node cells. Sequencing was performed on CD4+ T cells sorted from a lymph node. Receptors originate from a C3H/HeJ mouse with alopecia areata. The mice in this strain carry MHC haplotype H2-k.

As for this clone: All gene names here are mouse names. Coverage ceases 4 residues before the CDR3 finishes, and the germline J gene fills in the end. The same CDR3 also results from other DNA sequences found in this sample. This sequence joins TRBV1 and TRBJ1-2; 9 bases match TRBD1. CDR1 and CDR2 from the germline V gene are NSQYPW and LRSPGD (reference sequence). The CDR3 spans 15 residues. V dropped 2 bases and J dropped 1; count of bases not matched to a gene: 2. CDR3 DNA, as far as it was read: TGCACCTGCAGTGCAACAGGGGGCGGAAACTCC. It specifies CTCSATGGGNS. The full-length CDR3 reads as CTCSATGGGNSDYTF.

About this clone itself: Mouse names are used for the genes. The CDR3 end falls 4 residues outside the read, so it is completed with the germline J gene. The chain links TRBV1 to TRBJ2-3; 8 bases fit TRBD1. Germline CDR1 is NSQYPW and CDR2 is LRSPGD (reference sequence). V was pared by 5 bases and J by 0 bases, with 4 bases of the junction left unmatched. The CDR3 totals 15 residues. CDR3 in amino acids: CTCSSQGASAETLYF. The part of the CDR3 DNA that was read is TGCACCTGCAGTTCCCAGGGGGCTAGTGCAGAA.

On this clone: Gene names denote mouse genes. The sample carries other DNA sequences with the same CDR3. The CDR3 region is CASSDYRGSDYTF. CDR3 DNA (partial): TGTGCCAGCAGTGACTACAGGGGCTCC. The V gene is TRBV13-3, the J gene TRBJ1-2; 7 bases match TRBD1. The read comes to an end 4 residues before the CDR3 does, leaving the germline J gene to fill in the end. The germline gives CDR1 NNHDY, CDR2 SYVADS. V was pared by 2 bases and J by 4 bases, with 2 bases of the junction left unmatched. The CDR3 contains 13 residues.

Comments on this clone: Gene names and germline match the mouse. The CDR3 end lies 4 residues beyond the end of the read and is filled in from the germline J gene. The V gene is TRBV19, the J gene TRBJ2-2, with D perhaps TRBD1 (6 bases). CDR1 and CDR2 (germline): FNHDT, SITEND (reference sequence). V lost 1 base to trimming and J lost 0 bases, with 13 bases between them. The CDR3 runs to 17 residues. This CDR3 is CASSINRGQANTGQLYF. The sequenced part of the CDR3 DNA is TGTGCCAGCAGTATAAACCGGGGACAAGCAAACACCGGG.

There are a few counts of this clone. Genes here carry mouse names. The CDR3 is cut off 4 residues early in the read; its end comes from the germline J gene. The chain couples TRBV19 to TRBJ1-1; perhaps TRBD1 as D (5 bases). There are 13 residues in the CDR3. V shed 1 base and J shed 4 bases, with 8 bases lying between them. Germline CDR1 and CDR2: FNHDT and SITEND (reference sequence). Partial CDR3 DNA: TGTGCCAGCAGTATACGGGGGGGCACA. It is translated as CASSIRGGT. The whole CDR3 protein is CASSIRGGTEVFF.

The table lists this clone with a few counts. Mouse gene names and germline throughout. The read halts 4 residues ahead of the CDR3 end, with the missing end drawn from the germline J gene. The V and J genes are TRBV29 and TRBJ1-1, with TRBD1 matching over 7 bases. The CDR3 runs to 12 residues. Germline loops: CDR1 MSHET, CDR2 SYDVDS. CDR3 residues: CASSRQGTEVFF. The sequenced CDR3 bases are TGTGCTAGCAGCCGACAGGGTACA. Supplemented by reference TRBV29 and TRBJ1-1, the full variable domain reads DMKVTQMPRYLIKRMGENVLLECGQDMSHETMYWYRQDPGLGLQLIYISYDVDSNSEGDIPKGYRVSRKKREHFSLILDSAKTNQTSVYFCASSRQGTEVFFGKGTRLTVV.

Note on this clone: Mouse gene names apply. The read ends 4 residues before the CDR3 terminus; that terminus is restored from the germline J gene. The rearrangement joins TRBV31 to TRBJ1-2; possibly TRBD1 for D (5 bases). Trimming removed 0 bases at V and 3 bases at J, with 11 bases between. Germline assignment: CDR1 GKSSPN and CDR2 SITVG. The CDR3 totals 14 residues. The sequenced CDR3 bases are TGTGCCTGGAGTCTGCAGGGAAAGGACTCC. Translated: CAWSLQGKDS. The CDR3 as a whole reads CAWSLQGKDSDYTF.

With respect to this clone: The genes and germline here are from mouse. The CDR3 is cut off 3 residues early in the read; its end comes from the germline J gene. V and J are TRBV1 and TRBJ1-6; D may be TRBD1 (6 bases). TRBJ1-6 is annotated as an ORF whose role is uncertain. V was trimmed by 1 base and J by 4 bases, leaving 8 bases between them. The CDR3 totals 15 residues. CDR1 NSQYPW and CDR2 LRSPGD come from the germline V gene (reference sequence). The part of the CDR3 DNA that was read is TGCACCTGCAGTGCAGTCAGGGGTTATAATTCGCCC. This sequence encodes CTCSAVRGYNSP. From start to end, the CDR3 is CTCSAVRGYNSPLYF.

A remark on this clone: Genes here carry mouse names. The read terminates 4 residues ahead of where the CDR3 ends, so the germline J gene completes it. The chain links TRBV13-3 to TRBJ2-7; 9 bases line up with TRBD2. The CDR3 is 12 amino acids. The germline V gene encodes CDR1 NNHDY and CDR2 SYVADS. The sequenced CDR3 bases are TGTGCCAGCTTTGACTGGGGGTAT. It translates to CASFDWGY. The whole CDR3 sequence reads CASFDWGYEQYF.

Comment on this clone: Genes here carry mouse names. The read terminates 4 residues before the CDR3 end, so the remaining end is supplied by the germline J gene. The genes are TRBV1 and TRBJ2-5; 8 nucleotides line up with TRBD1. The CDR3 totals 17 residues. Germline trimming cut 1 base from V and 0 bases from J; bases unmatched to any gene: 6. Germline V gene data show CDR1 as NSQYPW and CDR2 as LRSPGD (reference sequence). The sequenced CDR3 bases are TGCACCTGCAGTGCAGTCCGGACAGGGTTTAACCAAGAC. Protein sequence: CTCSAVRTGFNQD. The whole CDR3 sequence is CTCSAVRTGFNQDTQYF.

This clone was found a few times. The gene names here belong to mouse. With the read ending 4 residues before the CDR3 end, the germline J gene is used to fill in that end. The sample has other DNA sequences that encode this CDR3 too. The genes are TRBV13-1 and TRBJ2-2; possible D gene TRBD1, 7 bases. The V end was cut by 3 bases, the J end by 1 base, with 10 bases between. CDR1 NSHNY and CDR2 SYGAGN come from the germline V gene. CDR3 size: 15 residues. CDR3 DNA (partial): TGTGCCAGCAGTGGAGGGGGCTTAAACACCGGG. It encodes CASSGGGLNTG. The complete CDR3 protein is CASSGGGLNTGQLYF.

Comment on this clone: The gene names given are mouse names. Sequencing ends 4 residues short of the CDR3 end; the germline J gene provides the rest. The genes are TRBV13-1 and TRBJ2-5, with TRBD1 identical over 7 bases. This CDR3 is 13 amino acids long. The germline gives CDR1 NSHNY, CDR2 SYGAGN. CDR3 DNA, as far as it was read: TGTGCCAGCAAACAGGGGAACGGGGAC. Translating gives CASKQGNGD. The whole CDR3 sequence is CASKQGNGDTQYF.

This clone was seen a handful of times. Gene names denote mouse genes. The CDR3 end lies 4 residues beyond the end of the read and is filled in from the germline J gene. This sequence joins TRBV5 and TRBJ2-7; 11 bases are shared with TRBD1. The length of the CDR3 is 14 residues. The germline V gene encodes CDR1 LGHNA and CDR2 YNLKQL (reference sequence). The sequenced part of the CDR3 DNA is TGTGCCAGCAGCCAGGGACAGGGGGTGGAT. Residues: CASSQGQGVD. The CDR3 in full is CASSQGQGVDEQYF.

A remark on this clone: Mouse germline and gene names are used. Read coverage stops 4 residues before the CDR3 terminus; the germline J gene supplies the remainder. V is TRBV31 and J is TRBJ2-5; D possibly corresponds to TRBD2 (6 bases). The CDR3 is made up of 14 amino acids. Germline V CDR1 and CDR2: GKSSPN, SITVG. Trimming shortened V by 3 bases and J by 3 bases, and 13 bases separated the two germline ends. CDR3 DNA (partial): TGTGCCTGGAGCCCCAACTGGGTACAAGAC. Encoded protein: CAWSPNWVQD. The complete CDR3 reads CAWSPNWVQDTQYF.

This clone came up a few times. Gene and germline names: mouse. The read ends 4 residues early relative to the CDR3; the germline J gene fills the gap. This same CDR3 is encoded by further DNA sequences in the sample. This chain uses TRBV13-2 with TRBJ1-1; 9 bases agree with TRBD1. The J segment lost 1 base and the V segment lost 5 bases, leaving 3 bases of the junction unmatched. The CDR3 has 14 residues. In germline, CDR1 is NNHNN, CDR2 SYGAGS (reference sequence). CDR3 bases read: TGTGCCAGCGGGGACAGGGGAGGGAACACA. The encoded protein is CASGDRGGNT. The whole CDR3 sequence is CASGDRGGNTEVFF.

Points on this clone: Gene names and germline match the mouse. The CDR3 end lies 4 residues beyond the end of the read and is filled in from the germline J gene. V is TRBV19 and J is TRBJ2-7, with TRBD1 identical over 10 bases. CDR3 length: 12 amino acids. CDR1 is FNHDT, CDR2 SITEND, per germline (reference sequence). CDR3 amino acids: CASEGQGYEQYF. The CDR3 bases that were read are TGTGCCAGCGAGGGACAGGGGTAT.

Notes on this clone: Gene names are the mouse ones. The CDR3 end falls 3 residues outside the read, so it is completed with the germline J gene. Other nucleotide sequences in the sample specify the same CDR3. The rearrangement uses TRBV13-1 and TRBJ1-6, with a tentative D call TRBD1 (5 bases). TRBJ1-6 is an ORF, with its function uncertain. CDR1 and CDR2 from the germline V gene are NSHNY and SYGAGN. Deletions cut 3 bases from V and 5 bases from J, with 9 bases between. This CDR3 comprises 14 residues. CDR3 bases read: TGTGCCAGCAGTGTCCAGGGCAATAATTCGCCC. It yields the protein CASSVQGNNSP. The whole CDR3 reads CASSVQGNNSPLYF.

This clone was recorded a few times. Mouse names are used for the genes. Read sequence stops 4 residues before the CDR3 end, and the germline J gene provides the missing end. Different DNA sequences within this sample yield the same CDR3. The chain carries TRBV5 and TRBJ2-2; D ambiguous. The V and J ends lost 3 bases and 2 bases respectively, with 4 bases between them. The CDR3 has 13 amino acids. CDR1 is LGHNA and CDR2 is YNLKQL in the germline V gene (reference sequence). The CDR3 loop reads CASSQGNTGQLYF. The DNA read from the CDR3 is TGTGCCAGCAGCCAGGGGAACACCGGG.

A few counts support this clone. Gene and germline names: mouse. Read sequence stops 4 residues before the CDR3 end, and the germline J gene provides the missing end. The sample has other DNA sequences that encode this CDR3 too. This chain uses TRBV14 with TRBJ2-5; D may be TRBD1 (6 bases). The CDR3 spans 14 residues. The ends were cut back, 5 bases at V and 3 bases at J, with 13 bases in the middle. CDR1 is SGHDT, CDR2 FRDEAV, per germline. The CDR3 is CASSFGTKQDTQYF. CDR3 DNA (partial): TGTGCCAGCAGCTTCGGGACAAAGCAAGAC. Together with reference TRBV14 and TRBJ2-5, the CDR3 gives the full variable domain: EAGVTQSPRYAVLQEGQAVSFWCDPISGHDTLYWYQQPRDQGPQLLVYFRDEAVIDNSQLPSDRFSAVRPKGTNSTLKIQSAKQGDTATYLCASSFGTKQDTQYFGPGTRLLVL.